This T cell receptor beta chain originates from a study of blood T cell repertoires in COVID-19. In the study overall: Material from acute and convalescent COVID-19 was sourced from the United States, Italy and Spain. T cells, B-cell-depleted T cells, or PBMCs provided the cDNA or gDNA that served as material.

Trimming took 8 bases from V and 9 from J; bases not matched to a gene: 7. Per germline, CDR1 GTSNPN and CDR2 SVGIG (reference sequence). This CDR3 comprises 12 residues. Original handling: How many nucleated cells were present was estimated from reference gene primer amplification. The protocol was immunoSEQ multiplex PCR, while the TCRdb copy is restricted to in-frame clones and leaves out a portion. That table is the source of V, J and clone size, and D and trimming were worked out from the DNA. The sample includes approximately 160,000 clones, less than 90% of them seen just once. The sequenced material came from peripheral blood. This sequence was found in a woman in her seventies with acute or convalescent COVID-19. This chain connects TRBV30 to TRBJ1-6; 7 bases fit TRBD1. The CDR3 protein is CASSTGTSPLHF. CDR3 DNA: TGTGCCAGCTCGACAGGGACTTCACCCCTCCACTTT.